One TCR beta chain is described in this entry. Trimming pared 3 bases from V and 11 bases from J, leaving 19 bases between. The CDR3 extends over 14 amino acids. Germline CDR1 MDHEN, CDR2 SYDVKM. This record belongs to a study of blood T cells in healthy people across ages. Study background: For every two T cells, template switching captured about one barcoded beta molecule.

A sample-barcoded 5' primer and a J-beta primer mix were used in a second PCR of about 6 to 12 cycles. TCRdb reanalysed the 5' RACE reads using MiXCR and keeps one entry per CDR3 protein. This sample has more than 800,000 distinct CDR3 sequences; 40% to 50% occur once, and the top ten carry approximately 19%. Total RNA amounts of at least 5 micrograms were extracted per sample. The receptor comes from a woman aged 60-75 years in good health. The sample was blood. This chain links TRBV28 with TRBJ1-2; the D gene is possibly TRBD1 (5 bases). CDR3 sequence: CASSFQGRPEGYTF. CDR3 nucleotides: TGTGCCAGCAGTTTCCAGGGCAGGCCAGAGGGTTACACCTTC.